This TCR beta chain originates from a study of cytomegalovirus exposure and HLA in healthy donors. Study results and limitations: Earlier results showed most TCR beta V segments being productive about 87% or about 30% of the time.

Use of 60 Vbeta and 13 Jbeta primers characterized the PCR. Repertoires were generated with immunoSEQ multiplex PCR, while TCRdb's copy carries only in-frame clones and drops some. Of about 200,000 clones listed, approximately 85% are singletons. This clone was detected only a few times. Its matching antigen is unknown. In germline, CDR1 is SGHRS, CDR2 YFSETQ. The CDR3 runs 14 residues. V lost 4 bases, J lost 3 bases, and 5 bases stayed unmatched. The sample consisted of PBMCs. This clonotype originated in a woman aged 45-65 years in good health and CMV-seronegative. The rearrangement uses TRBV5-1 and TRBJ1-1, with 8 nucleotides matching TRBD1. The CDR3 region has the DNA TGCGCCAGCAGCCCCGCAGGGGGCTACACTGAAGCTTTCTTT. Protein: CASSPAGGYTEAFF.